The 8 T cell receptor beta chains reported below all come from one sample, sequenced in a study of cytomegalovirus exposure and HLA in healthy donors. TCRdb's copy holds only in-frame clones and misses some; the assay was immunoSEQ multiplex PCR. This table holds about 69,000 clones, 96% found once. Sequencing was done on a sample of PBMCs. These receptors were taken from a woman aged 18-29 years in good health and CMV-seropositive.

CDR3 DNA sequence: TGTGCCAGCAGCCTAAGGACTAGCGGGAACTACGAGCAGTACTTC. Translation: CASSLRTSGNYEQYF. This chain uses TRBV4-2 with TRBJ2-7, with 12 bases that match TRBD2. Trimming removed 4 bases from V and 3 bases from J; junction bases left unmatched: 4. The CDR3 runs to 15 residues. Per the germline V gene, CDR1 is LGHNA and CDR2 is YNFKEQ.

This sequence joins TRBV7-9 and TRBJ2-7; 9 nucleotides agree with TRBD1. This CDR3 has 15 residues. Trimming at V came to 5 bases and at J to 6 bases, leaving 11 bases not matched to a gene. Germline V CDR1 and CDR2: SEHNR, FQNEAQ (reference sequence). Written as DNA, the CDR3 is TGTGCCAGCAGCCGCGGCGGGACAGGGCTTAGCGAGCAGTACTTC. This gives the protein CASSRGGTGLSEQYF.

This chain uses TRBV25-1 with TRBJ2-5; 7 bases are a match to TRBD1. The CDR3 sequence is 14 residues long. Germline values: CDR1 MGHDK, CDR2 SYGVNS. After removal of 2 bases from V and 5 bases from J, the junction contained 5 bases not matched to a gene. The CDR3 DNA sequence: TGTGCCAGCAGTGAACGAACAGGGGCGGAGACCCAGTACTTC. The encoded protein is CASSERTGAETQYF.

The rearrangement uses TRBV12-5 and TRBJ2-7, with unresolved D. The CDR3 contains 12 residues. The V gene's germline CDR1 is LGHNT and CDR2 FRNRAP. V was cut by 5 bases and J by 4 bases, with 9 bases left in between. The CDR3 protein is CASGVTEYEQYF. DNA of the CDR3: TGTGCTAGTGGTGTAACAGAGTACGAGCAGTACTTC.

The rearrangement uses TRBV6-6 and TRBJ2-2; D is ambiguous. Germline V gene lookup returns CDR1 MNHNY and CDR2 SVGAGI (reference sequence). The ends were cut back, 6 bases at V and 0 bases at J, with 11 bases in the middle. This CDR3 has 15 residues. CDR3 sequence (DNA): TGTGCCAGCAGCCAACTTGTGACGAACACCGGGGAGCTGTTTTTT. Its translation: CASSQLVTNTGELFF.

The chain recombines TRBV4-1 with TRBJ1-5; the D gene is possibly TRBD1 (6 bases). Trimming left V 0 bases short and J 0 bases short, with 12 bases between. Germline V CDR1 and CDR2: MGHRA, YSYEKL. This CDR3 spans 17 amino acids. CDR3 protein: CASSQELGAISNQPQHF. DNA for the CDR3: TGCGCCAGCAGCCAAGAACTGGGGGCGATTAGCAATCAGCCCCAGCATTTT.

The rearrangement links TRBV11-2 to TRBJ2-7; TRBD2 matches 7 bases. Germline V gene data show CDR1 as SGHAT and CDR2 as FQNNGV. There are 17 residues in the CDR3. With V trimmed by 4 bases and J by 4 bases, 16 bases remained unmatched. The DNA for the CDR3 is TGTGCCAGCAGCTCTTATAATAGCGGACCGGGGGGTTACGAGCAGTACTTC. This encodes CASSSYNSGPGGYEQYF.

The chain joins TRBV2 to TRBJ2-7; D gene ambiguous. The germline gives CDR1 SNHLY, CDR2 FYNNEI. CDR3 length equals 11 residues. Trimming shortened V by 6 bases and J by 7 bases, and 10 bases separated the two germline ends. The CDR3 protein is CASRGFREQYF. The CDR3 DNA follows: TGTGCCAGCAGAGGTTTCAGGGAGCAGTACTTC.